These 5 T cell receptor beta chains were all obtained from the same sample, sequenced in a study of blood T cell repertoires in COVID-19. Assay: immunoSEQ multiplex PCR; the TCRdb copy retains only in-frame clones and omits some. The table includes about 330,000 clones, 80% to 90% detected once. The specimen sequenced was PBMCs or T cells enriched from blood (not recorded which). These receptors originate from a woman aged 30 to 39 who had recovered from COVID-19.

J is TRBJ2-7 and V is TRBV7-9; TRBD1 matches 7 bases. CDR1 is SEHNR and CDR2 is FQNEAQ in the germline V gene (reference sequence). V trimming: 6 bases; J trimming: 4 bases; junction bases outside the gene matches: 6. This CDR3 contains 13 residues. CDR3: CASRRQGDYEQYF. The CDR3 DNA follows: TGTGCCAGCAGACGACAGGGTGATTACGAGCAGTACTTC.

This clone was found a few times. The chain has TRBV6-1 and TRBJ2-6; 9 bases line up with TRBD1. Germline CDR1 is MNHNS and CDR2 is SASEGT. This CDR3 contains 19 residues. The trim removed 5 bases at V and 0 bases at J, leaving 11 bases unmatched. CDR3 sequence: CASSKGPGQGNSGANVLTF. CDR3 in DNA: TGTGCCAGCAGTAAAGGACCGGGACAGGGTAACTCTGGGGCCAACGTCCTGACTTTC.

The chain employs TRBV10-3 and TRBJ2-5; D might be TRBD1 (6 bases). V was trimmed by 2 bases and J by 7 bases, leaving 14 bases between them. This CDR3 region has 14 residues. Germline values: CDR1 ENHRY, CDR2 SYGVKD. The CDR3 nucleotides read TGTGCCATCAGTGAGACCCAGGTAGGGGGGACCCAGTACTTC. As protein: CAISETQVGGTQYF.

The V call is TRBV6-6, the J call TRBJ2-7; 9 bases are shared with TRBD1. The V segment lost 2 bases and the J segment 0 bases; nucleotides outside the gene matches: 2. The germline gives CDR1 MNHNY, CDR2 SVGAGI (reference sequence). The CDR3 runs to 15 residues. As DNA, the CDR3 is TGTGCCAGCAGTTACGGGACAGGGCTCTCCTACGAGCAGTACTTC. Protein: CASSYGTGLSYEQYF.

The chain carries TRBV15 and TRBJ1-1; weak D call: TRBD1 (6 bases). Germline V gives CDR1 LNHNV, CDR2 YYDKDF (reference sequence). Trimming left V 1 base short and J 4 bases short, with 10 bases between. The CDR3 is made up of 14 amino acids. The CDR3, as DNA: TGTGCCACCAGCAGAGTGCAGGGGAGCACTGAAGCTTTCTTT. Translating gives CATSRVQGSTEAFF.